These 10 T cell receptor beta chains were all obtained from the same sample, sequenced in a study of blood T cell repertoires in COVID-19. The data were produced by immunoSEQ multiplex PCR, yet TCRdb's version contains in-frame clones alone and is incomplete. The sample carries around 310,000 clones, 85% to 90% recorded once. Sequencing was done on a sample of PBMCs or T cells enriched from blood (not recorded which). All receptors come from a woman between 25 and 40 years old who had recovered from COVID-19.

The V and J genes are TRBV7-9 and TRBJ2-2, with D perhaps matching TRBD1 (5 bases). Germline V CDR1 and CDR2: SEHNR, FQNEAQ (reference sequence). The CDR3 consists of 17 residues. Trimming stripped 2 bases from V and 1 base from J, with 14 bases between. The CDR3 sequence: CASSLRGKTGNTGELFF. For the CDR3, the DNA is TGTGCCAGCAGCTTAAGGGGTAAAACAGGGAACACCGGGGAGCTGTTTTTT.

The chain combines TRBV20-1 with TRBJ1-2, with D hard to call. The germline gives CDR1 DFQATT, CDR2 SNEGSKA (reference sequence). V was clipped by 6 bases and J by 1 base, with 6 bases between them. The CDR3 consists of 11 residues. CDR3 region: CSASRNYGYTF. DNA of the CDR3: TGCAGTGCATCGCGTAACTATGGCTACACCTTC.

The V gene is TRBV19, the J gene TRBJ1-1; a possible D gene is TRBD1 (5 bases). Trimming pared 3 bases from V and 11 bases from J, leaving 31 bases between. The CDR3 is 18 residues long. Looked up from germline, CDR1 is LNHDA and CDR2 is SQIVND (reference sequence). The CDR3, as DNA: TGTGCCAGTAGTATTAGGAGAAGGACAAGGCAGAGTTTTTCGGAGGCTTTCTTT. Its protein is CASSIRRRTRQSFSEAFF.

The chain has TRBV6-5 and TRBJ2-1, with 7 bases that match TRBD2. Germline assignment: CDR1 MNHEY and CDR2 SVGAGI. The CDR3 is 15 residues long. The trim removed 6 bases at V and 3 bases at J, leaving 8 bases unmatched. The CDR3 sequence: CASSDLGRGYNEQFF. CDR3 in DNA: TGTGCCAGCAGCGACCTGGGGAGGGGCTACAATGAGCAGTTCTTC.

J is TRBJ2-2 and V is TRBV7-9; TRBD2 matches at 7 bases. V gave up 6 bases and J gave up 5 bases; unmatched junction bases: 12. The CDR3 is made up of 16 amino acids. Germline CDR1 and CDR2: SEHNR and FQNEAQ (reference sequence). CDR3 sequence: CASSHRPQGGTGELFF. In DNA form, the CDR3 reads TGTGCCAGCAGTCACCGACCCCAGGGAGGGACCGGGGAGCTGTTTTTT.

This clone was counted only a few times. The chain joins TRBV24-1 to TRBJ2-3; D might be TRBD2 (5 bases). V lost 10 bases and J 3 bases, leaving 13 bases between the germline ends. Germline V gene data show CDR1 as KGHDR and CDR2 as SFDVKD. CDR3 size: 13 residues. In nucleotides, the CDR3 is TGTGCCACTGGACGGGGTGGTACAGATACGCAGTATTTT. Translation: CATGRGGTDTQYF.

This chain links TRBV7-9 with TRBJ1-4; 7 nucleotides align to TRBD1. Unmatched junction bases numbered 14, after V lost 5 bases and J lost 8 bases. The CDR3 extends over 16 amino acids. Germline CDR1 reads SEHNR; CDR2 reads FQNEAQ (reference sequence). The CDR3 DNA follows: TGTGCCAGCAGCCCCGGCCAGACAGGGACGGGGGAAAAACTGTTTTTT. Its protein product is CASSPGQTGTGEKLFF.

The J gene is TRBJ2-7, the V gene TRBV5-1; the match to TRBD2 covers 11 bases. Germline lookup yields CDR1 SGHRS and CDR2 YFSETQ. This CDR3 comprises 14 residues. The V segment lost 4 bases and the J segment 8 bases; nucleotides outside the gene matches: 8. CDR3 residues: CASSVRLAGPQQYF. The CDR3 DNA follows: TGCGCCAGCAGCGTCCGACTAGCGGGACCACAGCAGTACTTC. The variable domain in full, with the rest retrieved from reference TRBV5-1 and TRBJ2-7, is KAGVTQTPRYLIKTRGQQVTLSCSPISGHRSVSWYQQTPGQGLQFLFEYFSETQRNKGNFPGRFSGRQFSNSRSEMNVSTLELGDSALYLCASSVRLAGPQQYFGPGTRLTVT.

This clone was observed once. As DNA, the CDR3 is TGTGCTAGTGGTTTGGGGCTAGGGAGGGATACGCAGTATTTT. Protein: CASGLGLGRDTQYF. The chain is built from TRBV12-5 and TRBJ2-3, with D maybe TRBD2 (6 bases). The CDR3 consists of 14 residues. Trimming left V 1 base short and J 6 bases short, with 11 bases between. Germline CDR1 LGHNT, CDR2 FRNRAP.

The chain joins TRBV11-2 to TRBJ1-6; 9 nucleotides agree with TRBD1. The germline CDR1 and CDR2 sequences are SGHAT and FQNNGV. J gave up 9 bases and V 5 bases, and 14 bases lay outside the gene matches. The CDR3 has 17 residues. The CDR3 here is CASSRINDRGLSSPLHF. The CDR3 DNA reads TGTGCCAGCAGCCGAATTAACGACAGGGGGTTGAGTTCACCCCTCCACTTT.